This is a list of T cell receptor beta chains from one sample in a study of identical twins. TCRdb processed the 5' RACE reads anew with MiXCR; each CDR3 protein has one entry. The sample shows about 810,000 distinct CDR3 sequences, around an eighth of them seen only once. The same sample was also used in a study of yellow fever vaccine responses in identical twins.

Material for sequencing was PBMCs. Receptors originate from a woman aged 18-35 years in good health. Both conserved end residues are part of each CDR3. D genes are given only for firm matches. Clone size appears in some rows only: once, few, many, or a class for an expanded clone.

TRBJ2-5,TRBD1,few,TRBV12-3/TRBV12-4,TGTGCCAGCGCCTCCGTCCCGGGACAGGGACGGTACCAAGAGACCCAGTACTTC,CASASVPGQGRYQETQYF
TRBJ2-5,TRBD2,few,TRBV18,TGTGCCAGCTCACCAACTAGCGGGAGTGTTGAGACCCAGTACTTC,CASSPTSGSVETQYF
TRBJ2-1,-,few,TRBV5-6,TGTGCCAGCAGCTTGGTTCCGACGGGTGAGCAGTTCTTC,CASSLVPTGEQFF
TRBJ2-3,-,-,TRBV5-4,TGTGCCAGCAGCTCCACCTGGGACAGCACAGATACGCAGTATTTT,CASSSTWDSTDTQYF
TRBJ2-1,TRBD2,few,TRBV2,TGTGCCAGCACAGAGCGGGAAAGATTTCGCAATGAGCAGTTCTTC,CASTERERFRNEQFF
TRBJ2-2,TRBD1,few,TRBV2,TGTGCCAGCATGCCGGACAGGATTAACACCGGGGAGCTGTTTTTT,CASMPDRINTGELFF
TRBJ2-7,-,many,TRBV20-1,TGCAGTGCTACAGGGAGGTACGAGCAGTACTTC,CSATGRYEQYF
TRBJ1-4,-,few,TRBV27,TGTGCCAGCAGTTTATCGAGTCGGGGTAGTGAAAAACTGTTTTTT,CASSLSSRGSEKLFF
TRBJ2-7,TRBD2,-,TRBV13,TGTGCCAGCAGCGGGACTAGCGGTTATAGCTCCTACGAGCAGTACTTC,CASSGTSGYSSYEQYF
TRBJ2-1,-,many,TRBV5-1,TGCGCCAGCAGCCCTTTCGGCGGGGGCTCGCACAATGAGCAGTTCTTC,CASSPFGGGSHNEQFF
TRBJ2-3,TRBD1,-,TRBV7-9,TGTGCCAGCAGCTACCCCACCAGGGGACAGGAAAAAGATACGCAGTATTTT,CASSYPTRGQEKDTQYF
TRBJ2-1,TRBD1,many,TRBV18,TGTGCCAGCAGCCCGGACAGGGACAATGAGCAGTTCTTC,CASSPDRDNEQFF
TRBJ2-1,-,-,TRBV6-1,TGTGCCAGCAGAGGGGACGAAAGCTCCTACAATGAGCAGTTCTTC,CASRGDESSYNEQFF
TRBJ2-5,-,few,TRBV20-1,TGCAGTGCTACTAAGTCCGGGACAGAGACCCAGTACTTC,CSATKSGTETQYF
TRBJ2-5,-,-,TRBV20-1,TGCAGTGCCAGCGGTTGGGGACAAGAGACCCAGTACTTC,CSASGWGQETQYF
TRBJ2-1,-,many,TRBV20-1,TGCAGTGCCCCGGGACGCCCCCCCAATGAGCAGTTCTTC,CSAPGRPPNEQFF
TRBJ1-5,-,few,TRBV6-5,TGTGCCAGCAGTTCCCTGGACAGTAGCAATCAGCCCCAGCATTTT,CASSSLDSSNQPQHF
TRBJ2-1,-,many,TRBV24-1,TGTGCCACCAGTGATTTCGGGACTGCCCTCAATGAGCAGTTCTTC,CATSDFGTALNEQFF
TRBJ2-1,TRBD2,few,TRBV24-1,TGTGCCACCAACAAGCCCGGGGCGGGAGGGCGCAATGAGCAGTTCTTC,CATNKPGAGGRNEQFF
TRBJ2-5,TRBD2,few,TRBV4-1,TGCGCCAGCAGCCACCGGACTAGCGGGAGGATATGGACCCAGTACTTC,CASSHRTSGRIWTQYF
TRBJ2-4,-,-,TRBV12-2,TGTGCAAGTCGCTTCCACCCGTGGGGAGCCAAAAACATTCAGTACTTC,CASRFHPWGAKNIQYF
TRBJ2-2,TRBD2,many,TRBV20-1,TGCAGTGCTGCCGGACTAGCTAACACCGGGGAGCTGTTTTTT,CSAAGLANTGELFF
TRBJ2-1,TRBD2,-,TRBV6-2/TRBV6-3,TGTGCCAGCAGTTACTCTGCCAGCGGGGGGGGAATTTACAATGAGCAGTTCTTC,CASSYSASGGGIYNEQFF
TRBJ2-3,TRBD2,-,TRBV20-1,TGCAGTGCTAGAGCCCCCATTAGCGGGAGGCGCACAGATACGCAGTATTTT,CSARAPISGRRTDTQYF
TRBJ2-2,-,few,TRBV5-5,TGTGCCAGCAGCTTGGGCGGGGCAGAGGACACCGGGGAGCTGTTTTTT,CASSLGGAEDTGELFF
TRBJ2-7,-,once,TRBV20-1,TGCAGTGCTAGAGGCGGGATTAGCTCCTACGAGCAGTACTTC,CSARGGISSYEQYF
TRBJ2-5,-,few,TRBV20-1,TGCAGTGCTGGCCAGGGATCCCAAGAGACCCAGTACTTC,CSAGQGSQETQYF
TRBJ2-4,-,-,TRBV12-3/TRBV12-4,TGTGCCAGCAGTTTACGGGAGTCGGGCAAAAACATTCAGTACTTC,CASSLRESGKNIQYF
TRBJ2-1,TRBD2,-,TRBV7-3,TGTGCCAGCAGCTTAATAGGTAGCGGGAGAAATGAGCAGTTCTTC,CASSLIGSGRNEQFF
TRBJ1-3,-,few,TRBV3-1,TGTGCCAGCAGCCCGGGACTTGGGAACACCATATATTTT,CASSPGLGNTIYF
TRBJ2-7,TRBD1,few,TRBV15,TGTGCCACCAGCAGAGCGAGGACAGGGTCCTACGAGCAGTACTTC,CATSRARTGSYEQYF
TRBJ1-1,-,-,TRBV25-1,TGTGCCAGCAGTGAAACCAGAGAATGGGAATACACTGAAGCTTTCTTT,CASSETREWEYTEAFF
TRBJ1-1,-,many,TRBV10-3,TGTGCCATCAGTGAGTCCGCGCCCACTGAAGCTTTCTTT,CAISESAPTEAFF
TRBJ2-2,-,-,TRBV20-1,TGCAGTGCTGCAGGACCTCGGGGGACCGGGGAGCTGTTTTTT,CSAAGPRGTGELFF
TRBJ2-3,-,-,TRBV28,TGTGCCAGCAGACCAAGAGTCCCTGGCACAGATACGCAGTATTTT,CASRPRVPGTDTQYF
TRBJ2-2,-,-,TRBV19,TGTGCCAGTAGTATAGAAAGGACGAACACCGGGGAGCTGTTTTTT,CASSIERTNTGELFF
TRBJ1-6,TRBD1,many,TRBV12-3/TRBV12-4,TGTGCCAGCAGCCCTCTGGGACAGGGGTATAATTCACCCCTCCACTTT,CASSPLGQGYNSPLHF
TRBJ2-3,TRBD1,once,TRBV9,TGTGCCAGCAGCGCGTGGGGACAGGGGGGCGCAGATACGCAGTATTTT,CASSAWGQGGADTQYF
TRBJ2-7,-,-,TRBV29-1,TGCAGCGTTGGAGAATCCTCCTACGAGCAGTACTTC,CSVGESSYEQYF
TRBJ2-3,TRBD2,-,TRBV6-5,TGTGCCAGCAGTTACCGTCGAGCGGGGGTCACAGATACGCAGTATTTT,CASSYRRAGVTDTQYF
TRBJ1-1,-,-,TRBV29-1,TGCAGCGTGCTACAGGGTAGCACTGAAGCTTTCTTT,CSVLQGSTEAFF
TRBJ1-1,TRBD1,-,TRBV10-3,TGTGCCACCGGACAGGGGGCGGTGAACACTGAAGCTTTCTTT,CATGQGAVNTEAFF
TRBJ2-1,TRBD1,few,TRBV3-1,TGTGCCAGCAGCTCAAGGGGGCTGGGCAATGAGCAGTTCTTC,CASSSRGLGNEQFF
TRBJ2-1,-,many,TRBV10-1,TGCGCCAGCAGTGGGGGGCCGAGCTCCTACAATGAGCAGTTCTTC,CASSGGPSSYNEQFF
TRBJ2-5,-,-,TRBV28,TGTGCCAGCTTCACAGGGCCGTCACAAGAGACCCAGTACTTC,CASFTGPSQETQYF
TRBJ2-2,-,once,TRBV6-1,TGTGCCAGCGGACCTTTGCCATGGGACCAGAACACCGGGGAGCTGTTTTTT,CASGPLPWDQNTGELFF
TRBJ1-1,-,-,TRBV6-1,TGTGCCAGCGTGTACGGTCGGCAGATATATGAAGCTTTCTTT,CASVYGRQIYEAFF
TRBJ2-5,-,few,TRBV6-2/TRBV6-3,TGTGCCAGCAGTTACTCTCGAGGGAACCAAGAGACCCAGTACTTC,CASSYSRGNQETQYF
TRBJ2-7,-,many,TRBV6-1,TGTGCCAGCAGTCCGGGACTTGGCTCCTACGAGCAGTACTTC,CASSPGLGSYEQYF
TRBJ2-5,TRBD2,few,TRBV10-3,TGTGCCATCAGTGTAGCGGGGGATAAAGAGACCCAGTACTTC,CAISVAGDKETQYF
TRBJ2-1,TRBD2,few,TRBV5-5,TGTGCCAGCAGCTTGTATAGAGCGGGAGGGCCCCTTGAGCAGTTCTTC,CASSLYRAGGPLEQFF
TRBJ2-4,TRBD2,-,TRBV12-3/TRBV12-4,TGTGCCAGCACCCCCGGGGGGCTAGCGGGGGGAAGGGGAGCCAAAAACATTCAGTACTTC,CASTPGGLAGGRGAKNIQYF
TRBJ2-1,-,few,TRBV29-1,TGCAGCGGCCTAGGTGGAGGGAACAATGAGCAGTTCTTC,CSGLGGGNNEQFF
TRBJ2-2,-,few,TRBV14,TGTGCCAGCAGCCAAACTCGGAGGGGCGGGGAGCTGTTTTTT,CASSQTRRGGELFF
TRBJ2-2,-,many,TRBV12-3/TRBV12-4,TGTGCCAGCAGTTTTTGGGGGACCGGGGAGCTGTTTTTT,CASSFWGTGELFF
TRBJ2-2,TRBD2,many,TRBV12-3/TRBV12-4,TGTGCCAGCAGTTTTGTACTAGCGGGAGTGGGGGAGCTGTTTTTT,CASSFVLAGVGELFF
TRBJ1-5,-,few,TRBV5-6,TGTGCCAGCAGCCGAGATGATAGCAATCAGCCCCAGCATTTT,CASSRDDSNQPQHF
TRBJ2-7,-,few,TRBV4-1,TGCGCCAGCAGCCAAGATCCTGTAGGGTACGAGCAGTACTTC,CASSQDPVGYEQYF
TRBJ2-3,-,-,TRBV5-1,TGCGCCAGCAGCGACCGGGACCGAGCCGGGGGTACGCAGTATTTT,CASSDRDRAGGTQYF